This TCR beta chain was recovered during a study of control samples from healthy donors and cancer patients. Assay: immunoSEQ multiplex PCR; the TCRdb copy retains only in-frame clones and omits some. The data show 100,000 to 150,000 clones, roughly nine tenths seen once. Germline V lookup: CDR1 MDHEN, CDR2 SYDVKM. V was pared by 8 bases and J by 10 bases, with 14 bases of the junction left unmatched. The CDR3 sequence is 16 residues long. The receptor comes from a man aged 18 to 30 in good health. The specimen sequenced was blood. The chain links TRBV28 to TRBJ2-1; 13 bases agree with TRBD2. The CDR3 nucleotides read TGTGCCAGCCCACCCTCCGGACTAGCGGGAGAACAGGAGCAGTTCTTC. Protein: CASPPSGLAGEQEQFF.